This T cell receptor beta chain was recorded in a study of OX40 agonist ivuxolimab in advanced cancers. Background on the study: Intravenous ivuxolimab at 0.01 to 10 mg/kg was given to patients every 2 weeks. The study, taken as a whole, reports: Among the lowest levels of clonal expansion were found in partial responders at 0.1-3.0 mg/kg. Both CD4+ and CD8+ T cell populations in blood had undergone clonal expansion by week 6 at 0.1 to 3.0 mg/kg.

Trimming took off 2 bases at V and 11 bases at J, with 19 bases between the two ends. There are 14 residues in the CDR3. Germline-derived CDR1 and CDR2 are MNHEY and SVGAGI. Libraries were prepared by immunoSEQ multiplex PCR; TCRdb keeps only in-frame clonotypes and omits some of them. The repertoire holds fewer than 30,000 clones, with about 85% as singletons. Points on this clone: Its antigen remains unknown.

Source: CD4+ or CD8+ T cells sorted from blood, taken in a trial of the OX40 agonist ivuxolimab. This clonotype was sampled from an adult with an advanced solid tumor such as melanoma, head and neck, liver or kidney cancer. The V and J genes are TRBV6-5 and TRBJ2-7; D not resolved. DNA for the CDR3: TGTGCCAGCAGTTACGGGCTGGGCAGGAGCCCCAAGTACTTC. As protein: CASSYGLGRSPKYF.